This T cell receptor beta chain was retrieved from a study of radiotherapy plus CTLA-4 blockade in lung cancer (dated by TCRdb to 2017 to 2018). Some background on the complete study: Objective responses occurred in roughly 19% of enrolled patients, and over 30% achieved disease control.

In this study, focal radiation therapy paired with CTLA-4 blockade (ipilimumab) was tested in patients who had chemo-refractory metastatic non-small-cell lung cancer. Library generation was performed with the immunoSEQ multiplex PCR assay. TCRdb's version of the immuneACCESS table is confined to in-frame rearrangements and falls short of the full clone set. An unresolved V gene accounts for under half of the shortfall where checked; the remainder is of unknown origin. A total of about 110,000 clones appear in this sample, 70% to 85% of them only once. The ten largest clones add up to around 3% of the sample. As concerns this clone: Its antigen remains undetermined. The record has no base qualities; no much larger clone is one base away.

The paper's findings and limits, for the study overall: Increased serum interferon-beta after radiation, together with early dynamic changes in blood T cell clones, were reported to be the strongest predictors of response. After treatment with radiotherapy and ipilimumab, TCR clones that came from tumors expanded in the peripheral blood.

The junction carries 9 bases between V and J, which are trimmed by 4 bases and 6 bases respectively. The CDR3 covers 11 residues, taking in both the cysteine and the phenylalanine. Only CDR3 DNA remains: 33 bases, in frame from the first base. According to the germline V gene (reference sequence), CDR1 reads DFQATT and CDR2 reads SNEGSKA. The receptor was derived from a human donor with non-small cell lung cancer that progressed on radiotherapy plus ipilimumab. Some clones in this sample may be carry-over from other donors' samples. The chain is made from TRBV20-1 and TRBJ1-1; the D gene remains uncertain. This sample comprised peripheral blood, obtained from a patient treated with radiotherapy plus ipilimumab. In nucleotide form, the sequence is TGCAGTGCTAACCTCATAGCTGAAGCTTTCTTT. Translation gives CSANLIAEAFF.